This T cell receptor (beta chain) was recovered during a study of blood T cells in healthy people across ages. Study-wide results and limits: Possibly, changes in expanded clonotypes were confounded because donor CMV status was unknown. Unsorted PBMC material precluded a definitive naive versus antigen-experienced comparison.

This clonotype was observed at least ten times. Its antigen is unidentified. Then a second PCR, running about 6 to 12 cycles, was carried out with a sample-barcoded 5' primer and a J-beta primer mix. TCRdb analysed the 5' RACE reads with MiXCR anew, one entry per CDR3 protein. The sample includes some 1.6 million distinct CDR3 sequences, roughly 32% of them seen just once. The authors isolated at least 6 million PBMCs per sample. The source of this sequence is a woman in her 30s in good health. Input material: blood.

The CDR3 spells CASSQVGDEQFF. The CDR3 DNA reads TGTGCCAGCAGCCAAGTCGGGGATGAGCAGTTCTTC. The chain uses TRBV3-1 and TRBJ2-1, with a tentative D call TRBD2 (5 bases). The CDR3 has 12 residues. Trimming stripped 1 base from V and 8 bases from J, with 6 bases between. The germline V gene has CDR1 LGHDT and CDR2 YNNKEL (reference sequence).